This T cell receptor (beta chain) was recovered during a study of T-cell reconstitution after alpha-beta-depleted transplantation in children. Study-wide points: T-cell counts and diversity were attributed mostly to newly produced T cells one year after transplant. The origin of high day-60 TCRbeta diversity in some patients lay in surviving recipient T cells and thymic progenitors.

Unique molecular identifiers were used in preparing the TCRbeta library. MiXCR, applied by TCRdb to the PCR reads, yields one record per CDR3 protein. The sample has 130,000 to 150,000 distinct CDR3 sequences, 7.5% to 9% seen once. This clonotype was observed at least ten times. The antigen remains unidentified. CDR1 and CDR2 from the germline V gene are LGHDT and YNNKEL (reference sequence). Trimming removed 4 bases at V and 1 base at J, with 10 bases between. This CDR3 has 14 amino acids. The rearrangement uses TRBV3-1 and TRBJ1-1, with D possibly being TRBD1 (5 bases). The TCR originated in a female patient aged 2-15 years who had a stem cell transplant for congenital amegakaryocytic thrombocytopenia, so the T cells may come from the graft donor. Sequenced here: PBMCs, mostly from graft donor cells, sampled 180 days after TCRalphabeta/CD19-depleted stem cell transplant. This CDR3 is CASSPRGGNTEAFF. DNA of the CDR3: TGTGCCAGCAGCCCGAGGGGAGGGAACACTGAAGCTTTCTTT.